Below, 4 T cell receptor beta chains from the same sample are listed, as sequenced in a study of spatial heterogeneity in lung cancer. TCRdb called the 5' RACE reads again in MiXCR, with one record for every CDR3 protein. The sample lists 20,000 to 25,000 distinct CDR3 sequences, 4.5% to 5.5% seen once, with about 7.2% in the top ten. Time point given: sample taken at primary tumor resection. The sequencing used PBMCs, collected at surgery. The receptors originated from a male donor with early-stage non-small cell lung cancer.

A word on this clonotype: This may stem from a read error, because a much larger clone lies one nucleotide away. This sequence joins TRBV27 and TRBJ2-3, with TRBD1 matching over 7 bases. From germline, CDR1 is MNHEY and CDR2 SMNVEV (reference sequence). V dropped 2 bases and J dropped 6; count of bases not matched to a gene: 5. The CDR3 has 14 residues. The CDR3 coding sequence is TGTGCCAGCAGTTTAACAGGGGATGGCGATACGCAGTATTTT. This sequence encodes CASSLTGDGDTQYF.

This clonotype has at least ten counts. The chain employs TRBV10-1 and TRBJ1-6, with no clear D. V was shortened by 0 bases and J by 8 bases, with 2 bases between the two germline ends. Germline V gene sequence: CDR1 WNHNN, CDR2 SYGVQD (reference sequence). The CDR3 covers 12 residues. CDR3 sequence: CASSESDSPLHF. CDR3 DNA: TGCGCCAGCAGTGAGTCAGATTCACCCCTCCACTTT.

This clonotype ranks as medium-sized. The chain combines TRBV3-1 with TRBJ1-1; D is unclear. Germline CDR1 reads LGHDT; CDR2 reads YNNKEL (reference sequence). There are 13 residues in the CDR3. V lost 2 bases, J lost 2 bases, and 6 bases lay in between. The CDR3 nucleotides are TGTGCCAGCAGCCAAAGGTATAACACTGAAGCTTTCTTT. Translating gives CASSQRYNTEAFF.

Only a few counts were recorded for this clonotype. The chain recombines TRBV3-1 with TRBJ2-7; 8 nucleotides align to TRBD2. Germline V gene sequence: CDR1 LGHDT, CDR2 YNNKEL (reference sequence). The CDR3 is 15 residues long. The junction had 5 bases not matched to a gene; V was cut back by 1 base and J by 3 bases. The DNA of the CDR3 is TGTGCCAGCAGCCAAGCCCCGGGAGGGTACTACGAGCAGTACTTC. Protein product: CASSQAPGGYYEQYF.